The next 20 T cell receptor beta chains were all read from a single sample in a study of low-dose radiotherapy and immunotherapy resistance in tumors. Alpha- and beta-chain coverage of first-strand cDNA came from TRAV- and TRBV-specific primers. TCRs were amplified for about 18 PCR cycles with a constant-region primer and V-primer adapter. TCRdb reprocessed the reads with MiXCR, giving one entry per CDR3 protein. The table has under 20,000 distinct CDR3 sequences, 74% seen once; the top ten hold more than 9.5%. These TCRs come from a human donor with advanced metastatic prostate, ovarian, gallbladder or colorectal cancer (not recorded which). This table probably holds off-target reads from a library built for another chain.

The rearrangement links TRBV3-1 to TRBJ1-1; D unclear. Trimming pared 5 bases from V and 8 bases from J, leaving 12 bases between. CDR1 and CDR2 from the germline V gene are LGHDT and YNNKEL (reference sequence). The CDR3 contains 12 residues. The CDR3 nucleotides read TGTGCCAGCAGCTCATTCAGCGGGGAAGCTTTCTTT. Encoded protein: CASSSFSGEAFF.

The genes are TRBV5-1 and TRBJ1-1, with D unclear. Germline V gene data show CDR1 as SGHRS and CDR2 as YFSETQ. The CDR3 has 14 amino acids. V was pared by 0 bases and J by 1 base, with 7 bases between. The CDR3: CASSLGAENTEAFF. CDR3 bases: TGCGCCAGCAGCTTGGGGGCAGAGAACACTGAAGCTTTCTTT. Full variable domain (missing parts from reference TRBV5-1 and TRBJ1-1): KAGVTQTPRYLIKTRGQQVTLSCSPISGHRSVSWYQQTPGQGLQFLFEYFSETQRNKGNFPGRFSGRQFSNSRSEMNVSTLELGDSALYLCASSLGAENTEAFFGQGTRLTVV.

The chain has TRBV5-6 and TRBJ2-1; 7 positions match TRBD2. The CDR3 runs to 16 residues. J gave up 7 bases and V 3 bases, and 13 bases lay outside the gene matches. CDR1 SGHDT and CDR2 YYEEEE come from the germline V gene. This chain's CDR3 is CASSWGTNLIPNEQFF. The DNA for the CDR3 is TGTGCCAGCAGCTGGGGGACTAACCTGATCCCGAATGAGCAGTTCTTC.

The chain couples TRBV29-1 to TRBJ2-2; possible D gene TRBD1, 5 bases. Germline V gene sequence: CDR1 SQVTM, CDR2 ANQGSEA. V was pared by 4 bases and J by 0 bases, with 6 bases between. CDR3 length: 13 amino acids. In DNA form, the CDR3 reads TGCAGCGTTGTACAGGCGAACACCGGGGAGCTGTTTTTT. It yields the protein CSVVQANTGELFF.

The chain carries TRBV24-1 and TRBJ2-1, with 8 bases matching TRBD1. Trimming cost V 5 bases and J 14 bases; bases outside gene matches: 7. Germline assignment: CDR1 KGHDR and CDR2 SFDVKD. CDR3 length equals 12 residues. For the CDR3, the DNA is TGTGCCACCAGTGCCCCTGGGGGACAGGAGTTCTTC. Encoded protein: CATSAPGGQEFF.

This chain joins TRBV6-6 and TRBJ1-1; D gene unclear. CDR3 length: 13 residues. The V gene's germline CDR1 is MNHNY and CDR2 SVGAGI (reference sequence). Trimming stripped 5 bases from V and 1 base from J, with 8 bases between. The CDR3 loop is CASSNTANTEAFF. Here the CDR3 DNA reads TGTGCCAGCAGTAATACGGCGAACACTGAAGCTTTCTTT.

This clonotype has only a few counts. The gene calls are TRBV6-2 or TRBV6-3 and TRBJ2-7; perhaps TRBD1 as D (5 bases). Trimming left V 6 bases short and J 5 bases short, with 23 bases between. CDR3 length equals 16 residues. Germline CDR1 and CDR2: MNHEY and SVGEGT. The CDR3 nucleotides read TGTGCCAGCAGGACTTCAGTAGGGGTGGGAAGCGACGAGCAGTACTTC. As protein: CASRTSVGVGSDEQYF.

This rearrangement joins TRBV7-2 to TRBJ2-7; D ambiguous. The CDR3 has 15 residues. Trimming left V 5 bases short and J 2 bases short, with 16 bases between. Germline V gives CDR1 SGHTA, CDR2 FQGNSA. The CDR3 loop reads CASSPVAGLTYEQYF. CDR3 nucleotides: TGTGCCAGCAGCCCTGTGGCAGGCCTCACCTACGAGCAGTACTTC.

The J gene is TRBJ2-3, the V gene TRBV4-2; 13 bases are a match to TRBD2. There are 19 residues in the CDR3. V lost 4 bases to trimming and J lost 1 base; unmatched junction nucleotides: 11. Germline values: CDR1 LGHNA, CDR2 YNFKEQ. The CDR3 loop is CASSRRTSGSVGGTDTQYF. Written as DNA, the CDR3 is TGTGCCAGCAGCCGGAGGACTAGCGGGAGCGTGGGGGGCACAGATACGCAGTATTTT.

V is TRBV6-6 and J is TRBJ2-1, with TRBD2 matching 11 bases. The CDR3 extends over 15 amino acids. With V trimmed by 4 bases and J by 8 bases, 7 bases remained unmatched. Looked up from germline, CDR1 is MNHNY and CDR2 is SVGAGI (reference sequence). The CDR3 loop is CASSFIAGGLDEQFF. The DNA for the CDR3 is TGTGCCAGCAGTTTCATAGCGGGGGGGCTCGATGAGCAGTTCTTC.

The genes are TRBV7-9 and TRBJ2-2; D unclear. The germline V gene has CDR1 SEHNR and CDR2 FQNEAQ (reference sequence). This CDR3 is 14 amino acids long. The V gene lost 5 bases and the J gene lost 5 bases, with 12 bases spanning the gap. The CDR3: CASSPGPKTGELFF. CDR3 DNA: TGTGCCAGCAGCCCCGGGCCTAAGACCGGGGAGCTGTTTTTT.

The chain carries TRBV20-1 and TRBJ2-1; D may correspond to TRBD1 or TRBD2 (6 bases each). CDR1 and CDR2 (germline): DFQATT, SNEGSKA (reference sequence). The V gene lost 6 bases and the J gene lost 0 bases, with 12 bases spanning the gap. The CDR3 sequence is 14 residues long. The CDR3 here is CSADRGLSYNEQFF. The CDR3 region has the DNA TGCAGTGCGGATCGGGGGCTCTCCTACAATGAGCAGTTCTTC.

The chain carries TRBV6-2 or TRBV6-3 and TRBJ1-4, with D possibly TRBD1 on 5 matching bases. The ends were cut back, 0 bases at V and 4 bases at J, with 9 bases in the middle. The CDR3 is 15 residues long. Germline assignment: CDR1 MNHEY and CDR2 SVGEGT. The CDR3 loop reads CASSYSRGVNEKLFF. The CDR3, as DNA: TGTGCCAGCAGTTACTCCCGGGGGGTTAATGAAAAACTGTTTTTT.

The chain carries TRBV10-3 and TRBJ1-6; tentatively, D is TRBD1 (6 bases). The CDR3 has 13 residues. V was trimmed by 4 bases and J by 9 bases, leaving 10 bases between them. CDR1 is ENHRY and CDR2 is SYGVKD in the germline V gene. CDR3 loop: CAISVQGGSPLHF. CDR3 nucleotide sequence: TGTGCCATCAGTGTACAGGGAGGTTCACCCCTCCACTTT.

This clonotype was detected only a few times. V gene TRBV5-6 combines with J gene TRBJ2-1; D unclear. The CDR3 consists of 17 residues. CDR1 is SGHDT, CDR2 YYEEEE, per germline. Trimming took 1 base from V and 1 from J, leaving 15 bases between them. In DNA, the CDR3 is TGTGCCAGCAGCTTGATCGGCGGTCCGAGGTCCTACAATGAGCAGTTCTTC. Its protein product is CASSLIGGPRSYNEQFF.

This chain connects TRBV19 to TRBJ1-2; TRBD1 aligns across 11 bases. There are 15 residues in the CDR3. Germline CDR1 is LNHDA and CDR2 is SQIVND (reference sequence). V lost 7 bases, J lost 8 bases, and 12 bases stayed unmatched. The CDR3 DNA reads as TGTGCCAGTACTGCGTCGGACAGGGGGCGCGGAGGCTACACCTTC. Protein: CASTASDRGRGGYTF.

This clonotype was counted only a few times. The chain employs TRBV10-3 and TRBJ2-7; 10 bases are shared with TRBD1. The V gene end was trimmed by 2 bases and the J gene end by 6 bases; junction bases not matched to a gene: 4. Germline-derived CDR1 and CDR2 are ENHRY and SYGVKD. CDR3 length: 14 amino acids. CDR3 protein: CAISEGDRGSEQYF. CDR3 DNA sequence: TGTGCCATCAGTGAGGGGGACAGGGGAAGCGAGCAGTACTTC.

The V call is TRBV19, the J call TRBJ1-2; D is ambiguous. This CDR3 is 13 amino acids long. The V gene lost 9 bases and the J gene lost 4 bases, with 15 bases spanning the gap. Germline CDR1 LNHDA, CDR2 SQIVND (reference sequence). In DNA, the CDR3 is TGTGCCAGCCAAAAAGGGCATTCCTATGGCTACACCTTC. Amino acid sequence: CASQKGHSYGYTF.

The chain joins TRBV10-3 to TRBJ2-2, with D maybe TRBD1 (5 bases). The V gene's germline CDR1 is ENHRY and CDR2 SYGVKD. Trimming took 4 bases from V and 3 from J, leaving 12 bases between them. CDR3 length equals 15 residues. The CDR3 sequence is CAISGGRLDTGELFF. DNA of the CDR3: TGTGCCATCAGTGGGGGCAGATTGGACACCGGGGAGCTGTTTTTT.

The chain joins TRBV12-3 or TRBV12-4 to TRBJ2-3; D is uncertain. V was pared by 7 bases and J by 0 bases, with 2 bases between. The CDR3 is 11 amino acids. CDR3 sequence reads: CASKSTDTQYF. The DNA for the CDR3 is TGTGCCAGCAAAAGCACAGATACGCAGTATTTT.